The clone carrying this T cell receptor beta chain was seen only a few times. The antigen is unknown. The record originates from a study of T-cell memory formation after mild COVID-19. Overall study findings and caveats: The study detected some responding clones in pre-infection memory, suggesting cross-reactive memory joined. Nothing confirmed that second-wave clones peaking on day 37 were specific for SARS-CoV-2.

Libraries for TCRalpha and TCRbeta carried sample barcodes and unique molecular identifiers via 5'RACE. One entry per CDR3 protein results from TCRdb running MiXCR on the 5' RACE reads. In the table there are under 450,000 distinct CDR3 sequences, about a quarter of which are singletons. This TCR was recovered from an adult woman who had mild COVID-19 (a few samples of this study predate the infection). Cell type and time point are not known. Sequencing input: PBMCs or a T cell subset sorted from them (not recorded which).

For the CDR3, the DNA is TGTGCCAGCAGCTCTAGGACAGGGAGGTCCATTCAGTACTTC. Encoded protein: CASSSRTGRSIQYF. The chain couples TRBV7-6 to TRBJ2-4, with TRBD1 matching over 8 bases. The CDR3 spans 14 residues. Germline values: CDR1 SGHVS, CDR2 FNYEAQ. V was pared by 4 bases and J by 9 bases, with 8 bases of the junction left unmatched.